The rows below give T cell receptor beta chains drawn from one sample of a study of T-cell memory formation after mild COVID-19. TCRdb ran MiXCR on the 5' RACE reads and lists one entry per CDR3 protein. The repertoire holds about 430,000 distinct CDR3 sequences, with about 24% as singletons. The sample taken for sequencing was PBMCs or a T cell subset sorted from them (not recorded which). Receptor source: an adult woman who had mild COVID-19 (a few samples of this study predate the infection). Cell type and time point are not known. Both conserved end residues are part of each CDR3. A D gene is named only where the DNA matches it firmly. The size of a clone is reported for some rows only, either as once, few or many, or as a class for expanded clones.

J gene | V gene | clone size | D gene | CDR3 DNA | CDR3 protein
TRBJ1-2 | TRBV20-1 | - | - | TGCAGTGCTACCCGTAACTTTGGCTACACCTTC | CSATRNFGYTF
TRBJ1-2 | TRBV7-9 | few | TRBD1 | TGTGCCAGCAGCTTATGGAACAGAGGGGGCGACGGCTACACCTTC | CASSLWNRGGDGYTF
TRBJ1-2 | TRBV20-1 | - | TRBD1 | TGCAGTGCTAGTAGCCTAGACAGGGGGGGTACCCTCTATGGCTACACCTTC | CSASSLDRGGTLYGYTF
TRBJ1-2 | TRBV2 | - | - | TGTGCCAGCAGTGAAGTGACGGAGAATGGCTACACCTTC | CASSEVTENGYTF
TRBJ1-2 | TRBV7-9 | - | - | TGTGCCAGCAGCTCGGGGACCGGCTTTACCTTC | CASSSGTGFTF
TRBJ2-5 | TRBV12-3/TRBV12-4 | - | TRBD2 | TGTGCCAGCAGTACCCATCCCCCTGGGGCTAGCGGGGGGGCCTGGGAGACCCAGTACTTC | CASSTHPPGASGGAWETQYF
TRBJ2-5 | TRBV6-5 | few | TRBD2 | TGTGCCAGCAGTTTCTATACTAGCGGGAGGGACCTCCGGTTCGCGACCCAGTACTTC | CASSFYTSGRDLRFATQYF
TRBJ1-2 | TRBV5-1 | - | - | TGCGCCAGCAGCTTGGCCGGATCAGGGGATGGCTACACCTTC | CASSLAGSGDGYTF
TRBJ2-3 | TRBV30 | few | TRBD2 | TGTGCCTGGAGACCGCCTCTAGCGGGGGGCCCCACAGATACGCAGTATTTT | CAWRPPLAGGPTDTQYF
TRBJ1-2 | TRBV9 | - | - | TGTGCCAGCAGCCCGAGTTCGGGGGGCGCATGGGGCTACACCTTC | CASSPSSGGAWGYTF